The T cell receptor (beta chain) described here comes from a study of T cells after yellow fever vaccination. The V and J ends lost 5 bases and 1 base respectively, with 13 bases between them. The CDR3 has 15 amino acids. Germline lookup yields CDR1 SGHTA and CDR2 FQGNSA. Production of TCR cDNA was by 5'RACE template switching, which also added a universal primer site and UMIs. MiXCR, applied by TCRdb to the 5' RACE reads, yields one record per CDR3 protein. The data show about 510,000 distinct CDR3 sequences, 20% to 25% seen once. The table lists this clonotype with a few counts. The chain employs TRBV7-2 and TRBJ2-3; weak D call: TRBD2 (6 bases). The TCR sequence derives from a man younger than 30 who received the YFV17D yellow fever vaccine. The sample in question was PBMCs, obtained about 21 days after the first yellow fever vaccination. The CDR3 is CASSLLAFRTDTQYF. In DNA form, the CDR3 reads TGTGCCAGCAGCCTACTAGCATTCCGCACAGATACGCAGTATTTT.